This entry lists 3 T cell receptor beta chains sequenced from one sample in a study of T cell changes during pregnancy in multiple sclerosis. Only in-frame clones appear in the TCRdb table, and some are missing; sequencing was by immunoSEQ multiplex PCR. The data contain some 48,000 clones, 95% of them singletons. Material: CD8+ T cells from peripheral blood mononuclear cells, obtained in the first trimester of pregnancy. These receptors all stem from a female donor with multiple sclerosis, enrolled in a pregnancy study.

V and J are TRBV7-8 and TRBJ1-2, with 7 bases matching TRBD1. V shed 8 bases, J shed 2 bases, and the junction held 14 bases outside the gene matches. Germline V gives CDR1 SGHVS, CDR2 FQNEAQ. This CDR3 is 16 amino acids long. CDR3 bases: TGTGCCAGCGGGAACGTGTACAGGGGATCCAACTATGGCTACACCTTC. It yields the protein CASGNVYRGSNYGYTF.

CDR3 residues: CASSPRGLADRTGELFF. The DNA of the CDR3 is TGTGCCAGCAGCCCGAGGGGACTAGCGGATCGGACCGGGGAGCTGTTTTTT. The gene calls are TRBV7-6 and TRBJ2-2; 11 nucleotides match TRBD2. After removal of 5 bases from V and 5 bases from J, the junction contained 10 bases not matched to a gene. This CDR3 contains 17 residues. CDR1 SGHVS and CDR2 FNYEAQ come from the germline V gene.

The rearrangement links TRBV4-1 to TRBJ2-3; 14 bases map to TRBD2. With 3 bases clipped from V and 2 bases from J, the junction kept 16 bases outside the gene matches. This CDR3 comprises 21 residues. CDR1 is MGHRA, CDR2 YSYEKL, per germline. CDR3 nucleotide sequence: TGCGCCAGCAGCCACCCGACTAGCGGGAGGGCCGGGGGTACCGACACAGATACGCAGTATTTT. It yields the protein CASSHPTSGRAGGTDTDTQYF.